The 4 T cell receptor beta chains listed next were all sequenced from one sample in a study of cytomegalovirus exposure and HLA in healthy donors. PCR amplification relied on 60 Vbeta primers (plus 13 Jbeta primers). This table comes from immunoSEQ multiplex PCR, and its TCRdb copy is limited to in-frame clones, with some not included. The sample's table shows 80,000 to 100,000 clones. Sequencing was carried out using PBMCs. The receptor set was obtained from a man aged 45-60 years in good health and CMV-seropositive.

The chain carries TRBV28 and TRBJ2-7; D gene ambiguous. CDR3 size: 16 residues. Germline-derived CDR1 and CDR2 are MDHEN and SYDVKM. The V and J ends lost 4 bases and 2 bases respectively, with 18 bases between them. The chain's CDR3 is CASSSVGGRSPYEQYV. The CDR3 region has the DNA TGTGCCAGCAGTTCCGTGGGTGGGCGATCCCCCTACGAGCAGTACGTC.

The chain uses TRBV15 and TRBJ2-1; 10 nucleotides agree with TRBD2. This CDR3 has 14 amino acids. Germline V gene lookup returns CDR1 LNHNV and CDR2 YYDKDF (reference sequence). Losses at the gene ends were 10 bases for V and 8 bases for J; bases not matched to a gene: 11. The CDR3 DNA is TGTGCCAGCCGACGAGCGGGAGGGCCGGATGAGCAGTTCTTC. Encoded protein: CASRRAGGPDEQFF. The whole variable domain, filled in from reference TRBV15 and TRBJ2-1, reads DAMVIQNPRYQVTQFGKPVTLSCSQTLNHNVMYWYQQKSSQAPKLLFHYYDKDFNNEADTPDNFQSRRPNTSFCFLDIRSPGLGDTAMYLCASRRAGGPDEQFFGPGTRLTVL.

The chain links TRBV5-1 to TRBJ2-3; maybe TRBD2 (5 bases). CDR1 and CDR2 from the germline V gene are SGHRS and YFSETQ. The CDR3 contains 15 residues. The V gene lost 4 bases and the J gene lost 4 bases, with 16 bases spanning the gap. CDR3 bases: TGCGCCAGCAGCCCGGCACCCCAGGAGGCAGATACGCAGTATTTT. It encodes CASSPAPQEADTQYF.

The rearrangement links TRBV7-8 to TRBJ2-3, with 7 bases that match TRBD2. Per the germline V gene, CDR1 is SGHVS and CDR2 is FQNEAQ. The CDR3 spans 15 residues. The ends lost 2 bases at V and 4 bases at J; junction bases unmatched: 6. This CDR3 is CASSLTTSKADTQYF. The CDR3 nucleotides are TGTGCCAGCAGCTTAACGACTAGCAAGGCAGATACGCAGTATTTT.